The present T cell receptor (beta chain) was sequenced within a study of T cells of healthy individuals. In TCRdb, the 5' RACE reads were re-called with MiXCR into one record per CDR3 protein. The sample shows around 100,000 distinct CDR3 sequences, under 20% of them seen only once. The CDR3 totals 12 residues. The ends were cut back, 1 base at V and 9 bases at J, with 7 bases in the middle. The germline gives CDR1 LNHDA, CDR2 SQIVND (reference sequence). Ten or more counts support this clonotype. The V gene is TRBV19, the J gene TRBJ1-5, with unresolved D. The receptor was isolated from a human donor in good health. The CDR3 DNA sequence: TGTGCCAGTAGTATAGTGGAGGGGCCCCAGCATTTT. As protein: CASSIVEGPQHF.